This TCR beta chain was recovered during a study of blood T cell repertoires in COVID-19. Germline V gives CDR1 SGHVS, CDR2 FQNEAQ. Trimming pared 5 bases from V and 7 bases from J, leaving 17 bases between. This CDR3 has 15 amino acids. Authors' methods: Amplification from reference gene primers served as the basis for estimated nucleated cell counts. The data were produced by immunoSEQ multiplex PCR, yet TCRdb's version contains in-frame clones alone and is incomplete. V and J calls plus clone size are reproduced from that table; the DNA served to infer D and trimming. The data hold roughly 50,000 clones, with 86% observed a single time.

This receptor was obtained from a man between 65 and 80 years old with active COVID-19. The chain links TRBV7-8 to TRBJ2-2; TRBD2 is a possible D gene (8 bases). The specimen was peripheral blood. The CDR3 loop is CASSHREGAGGELFF. The CDR3 nucleotides read TGTGCCAGCAGCCACCGGGAGGGGGCGGGCGGGGAGCTGTTTTTT.